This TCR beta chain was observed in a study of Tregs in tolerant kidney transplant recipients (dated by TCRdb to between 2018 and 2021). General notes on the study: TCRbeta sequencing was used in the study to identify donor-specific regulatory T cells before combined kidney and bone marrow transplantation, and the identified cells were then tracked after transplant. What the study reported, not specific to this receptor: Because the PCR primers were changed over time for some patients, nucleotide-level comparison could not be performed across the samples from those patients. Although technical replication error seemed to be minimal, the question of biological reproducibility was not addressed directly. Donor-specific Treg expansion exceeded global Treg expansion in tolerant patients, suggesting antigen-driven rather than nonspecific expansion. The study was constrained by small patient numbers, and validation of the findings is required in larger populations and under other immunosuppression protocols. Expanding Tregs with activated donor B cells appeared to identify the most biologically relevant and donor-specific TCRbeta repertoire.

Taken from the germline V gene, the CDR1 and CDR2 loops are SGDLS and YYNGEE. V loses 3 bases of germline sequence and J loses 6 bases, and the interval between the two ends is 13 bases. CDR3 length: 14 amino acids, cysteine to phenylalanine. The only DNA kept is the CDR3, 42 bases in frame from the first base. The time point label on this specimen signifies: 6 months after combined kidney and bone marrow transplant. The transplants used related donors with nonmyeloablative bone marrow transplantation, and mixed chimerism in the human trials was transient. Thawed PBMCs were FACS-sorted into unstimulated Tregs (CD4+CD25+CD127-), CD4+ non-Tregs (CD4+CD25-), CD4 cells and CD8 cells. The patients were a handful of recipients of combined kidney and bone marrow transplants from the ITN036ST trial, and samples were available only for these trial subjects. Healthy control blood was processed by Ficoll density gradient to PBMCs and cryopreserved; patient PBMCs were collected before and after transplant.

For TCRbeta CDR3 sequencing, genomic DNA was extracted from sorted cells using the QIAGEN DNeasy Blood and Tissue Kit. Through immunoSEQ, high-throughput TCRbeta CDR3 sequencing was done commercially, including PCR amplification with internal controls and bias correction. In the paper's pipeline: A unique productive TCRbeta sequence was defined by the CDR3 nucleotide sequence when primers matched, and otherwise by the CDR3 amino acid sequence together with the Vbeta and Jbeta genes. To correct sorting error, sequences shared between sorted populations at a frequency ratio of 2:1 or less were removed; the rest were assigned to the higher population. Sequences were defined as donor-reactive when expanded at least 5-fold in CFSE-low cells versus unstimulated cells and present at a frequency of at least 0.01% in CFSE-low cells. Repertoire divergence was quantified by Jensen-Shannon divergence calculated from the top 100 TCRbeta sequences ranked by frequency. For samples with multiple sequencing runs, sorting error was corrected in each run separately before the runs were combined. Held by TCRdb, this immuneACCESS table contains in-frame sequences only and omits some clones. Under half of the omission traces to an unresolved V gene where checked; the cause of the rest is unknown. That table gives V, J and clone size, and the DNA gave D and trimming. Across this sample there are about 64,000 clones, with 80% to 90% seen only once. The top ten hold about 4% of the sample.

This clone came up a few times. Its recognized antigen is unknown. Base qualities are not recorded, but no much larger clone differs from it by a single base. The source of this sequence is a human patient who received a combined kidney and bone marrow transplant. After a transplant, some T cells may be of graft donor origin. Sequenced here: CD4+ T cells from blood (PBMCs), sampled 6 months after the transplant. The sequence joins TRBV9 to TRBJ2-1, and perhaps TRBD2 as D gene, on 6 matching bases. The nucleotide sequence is TGTGCCAGCAGCGGAAGGGACTCCCCCAATGAGCAGTTCTTC. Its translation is CASSGRDSPNEQFF.